The rows below give T cell receptor beta chains drawn from one sample of a study of cytomegalovirus exposure and HLA in healthy donors. Sequencing used immunoSEQ multiplex PCR; TCRdb keeps in-frame clones, though not all of them. The table lists approximately 130,000 clones, 70% to 90% of them singletons. Sequencing was carried out using PBMCs. The source is a woman aged 18-29 years in good health and CMV-seronegative. Each CDR3 is given with its conserved first and last residue. A D gene is named only where the DNA matches it firmly. For some rows the clone size is stated as once, few or many, or as a class when expanded; others skip it.

abundance	v_gene	j_gene	d_gene	CDR3aa	CDR3nt
-	TRBV5-6	TRBJ2-4	-	CASSLSAGARAKNIQYF	TGTGCCAGCAGCTTGTCTGCGGGGGCGCGGGCCAAAAACATTCAGTACTTC
-	TRBV5-1	TRBJ2-3	TRBD2	CASSLQREGPHRTDTQYF	TGCGCCAGCAGCTTGCAGCGGGAGGGCCCTCACCGCACAGATACGCAGTATTTT
-	TRBV4-3	TRBJ2-7	TRBD1	CASSQGGAGGGYEQYF	TGCGCCAGCAGCCAAGGGGGGGCAGGGGGCGGCTACGAGCAGTACTTC
-	TRBV4-1	TRBJ2-7	-	CASSQETGTSYEQYF	TGCGCCAGCAGCCAAGAGACAGGAACTTCCTACGAGCAGTACTTC
-	TRBV7-2	TRBJ2-3	TRBD2	CASTGTSGVSTDTQYF	TGTGCCAGCACGGGGACTAGCGGGGTTAGCACAGATACGCAGTATTTT
few	TRBV6-5	TRBJ1-5	-	CASSTRGWQPQHF	TGTGCCAGCAGTACACGGGGTTGGCAGCCCCAGCATTTT
-	TRBV20-1	TRBJ2-3	-	CSATTADTQYF	TGCAGTGCTACTACCGCAGATACGCAGTATTTT
-	TRBV2	TRBJ1-5	TRBD1	CASSEWDRVRQPQHF	TGTGCCAGCAGTGAATGGGACAGGGTCAGACAGCCCCAGCATTTT
-	TRBV13	TRBJ2-1	-	CASRKRSSYNEQFF	TGTGCCAGCAGAAAGCGGAGCTCCTACAATGAGCAGTTCTTC
-	TRBV9	TRBJ1-1	TRBD1	CASSPRDRETEAFF	TGTGCCAGCAGCCCCAGGGACAGGGAGACTGAAGCTTTCTTT
-	TRBV23-1	TRBJ1-1	-	CASSQRGGGRNTEAFF	TGCGCCAGCAGTCAAAGGGGCGGGGGTCGGAACACTGAAGCTTTCTTT
-	TRBV7-3	TRBJ2-1	-	CASSANSISYNEQFF	TGTGCCAGCAGCGCGAACAGTATCTCCTACAATGAGCAGTTCTTC
-	TRBV19	TRBJ1-4	TRBD1	CASSWDRGEKLFF	TGTGCCAGTAGTTGGGACAGGGGTGAAAAACTGTTTTTT
-	TRBV18	TRBJ1-1	TRBD1	CASSLSIGTANTEAFF	TGTGCCAGCTCACTATCGATCGGGACAGCGAACACTGAAGCTTTCTTT
-	TRBV27	TRBJ1-4	-	CASSSHATNEKLFF	TGTGCCAGCAGTTCCCATGCAACTAATGAAAAACTGTTTTTT
-	TRBV6-1	TRBJ1-3	-	CASVRDTFSGNTIYF	TGTGCCAGCGTCAGGGACACCTTCTCTGGAAACACCATATATTTT
-	TRBV2	TRBJ1-3	-	CASSEGLISGNTIYF	TGTGCCAGCAGTGAAGGACTGATCTCTGGAAACACCATATATTTT
-	TRBV7-8	TRBJ2-1	TRBD2	CASSSTLAGASYNEQFF	TGTGCCAGCAGTTCTACGCTAGCGGGAGCCTCCTACAATGAGCAGTTCTTC